Shown below are 7 T cell receptor beta chains from a single sample sequenced in a study of shared clonotypes between healthy human individuals. Repertoires were generated with immunoSEQ multiplex PCR, while TCRdb's copy carries only in-frame clones and drops some. This sample has approximately 1.5 million clones, with approximately 98.5% found just once. What was sequenced was naive CD4+ T cells sorted from blood. Regarding subset: CD45RA+ positively selected. The source is a man in his thirties or forties in good health.

This chain joins TRBV6-1 and TRBJ2-1; D gene ambiguous. CDR1 and CDR2 from the germline V gene are MNHNS and SASEGT. The CDR3 spans 14 residues. The ends were cut back, 0 bases at V and 6 bases at J, with 9 bases in the middle. As DNA, the CDR3 is TGTGCCAGCAGTGAAGCACGTTTGGTCAATGAGCAGTTCTTC. Protein: CASSEARLVNEQFF.

J is TRBJ2-2 and V is TRBV30, with 8 bases aligning to TRBD1. Germline values: CDR1 GTSNPN, CDR2 SVGIG (reference sequence). J gave up 4 bases and V 2 bases, and 9 bases lay outside the gene matches. This CDR3 comprises 16 residues. The CDR3 loop is CAWSLSWTGSTGELFF. The CDR3 DNA reads as TGTGCCTGGAGTCTATCCTGGACAGGGAGCACCGGGGAGCTGTTTTTT.

The rearrangement joins TRBV5-4 to TRBJ2-2, with D perhaps assigned TRBD1 or TRBD2 (5 bases each). The CDR3 is 17 residues long. V shed 2 bases and J shed 8 bases, with 22 bases lying between them. Germline assignment: CDR1 SGHNT and CDR2 YYREEE (reference sequence). The CDR3 sequence: CASSFKPGRNIPGELFF. In DNA, the CDR3 is TGTGCCAGCAGCTTTAAACCGGGACGGAATATACCGGGGGAGCTGTTTTTT.

The chain joins TRBV2 to TRBJ1-5, with a possible D match to TRBD1 (6 bases). The ends were cut back, 4 bases at V and 4 bases at J, with 11 bases in the middle. The CDR3 has 14 residues. Germline lookup yields CDR1 SNHLY and CDR2 FYNNEI. CDR3 region: CASSGPGQNQPQHF. The DNA of the CDR3 is TGTGCCAGCAGTGGTCCGGGACAAAATCAGCCCCAGCATTTT.

The chain uses TRBV5-4 and TRBJ1-5; D is perhaps TRBD1 (5 bases). The CDR3 has 14 residues. CDR1 is SGHNT, CDR2 YYREEE, per germline (reference sequence). Trimming stripped 4 bases from V and 7 bases from J, with 15 bases between. The CDR3 region is CASSKDGGRQPQHF. The CDR3 coding sequence is TGTGCCAGCAGCAAGGACGGGGGGAGGCAGCCCCAGCATTTT.

The rearrangement joins TRBV7-2 to TRBJ2-1, with TRBD2 identical over 7 bases. With 0 bases clipped from V and 1 base from J, the junction kept 15 bases outside the gene matches. In germline, CDR1 is SGHTA, CDR2 FQGNSA. CDR3 length: 20 amino acids. The DNA of the CDR3 is TGTGCCAGCAGCTTAGCCCGGGGAGCGGGAATTTTAGTATCCTACAATGAGCAGTTCTTC. Protein product: CASSLARGAGILVSYNEQFF.

This chain connects TRBV7-2 to TRBJ2-1; no firm D call. There are 12 residues in the CDR3. Deletions cut 7 bases from V and 9 bases from J, with 13 bases between. From germline, CDR1 is SGHTA and CDR2 FQGNSA. The DNA for the CDR3 is TGTGCCAGCACCCTACGGATCGGTGAGCAGTTCTTC. Translated: CASTLRIGEQFF.